Listed below are T cell receptor beta chains from one sample, sequenced in a study of T cell changes during pregnancy in multiple sclerosis. Generated by immunoSEQ multiplex PCR, the TCRdb table keeps only in-frame clones and is missing some. The table records roughly 110,000 clones, just under 95% of them present only once. The sequencing here drew on peripheral blood, taken in the third trimester of pregnancy. All receptors derive from a female donor in good health, enrolled as a control in a pregnancy study. The CDR3 runs from the conserved cysteine through the conserved F or W. D genes are given only for firm matches. The listing skips clone size in some rows; elsewhere it reads once, few, many or a size class.

size	V	D	J	DNA	CDR3
-	TRBV5-6	-	TRBJ1-1	TGTGCCAGCAGCTACAGGGACCGTCCGAGGACTGAAGCTTTCTTT	CASSYRDRPRTEAFF
-	TRBV6-1	-	TRBJ1-1	TGTGCCAGCAGCCCTGTGGCGGGGAACACTGAAGCTTTCTTT	CASSPVAGNTEAFF
once	TRBV7-3	-	TRBJ2-1	TGTGCCAGCAGCCGGTCTTCTGCCATCGGGGACAATGAGCAGTTCTTC	CASSRSSAIGDNEQFF
-	TRBV10-3	-	TRBJ1-4	TGTGCCATCAGTGAGTCGAAGGCGGGTAATGAAAAACTGTTTTTT	CAISESKAGNEKLFF
-	TRBV7-8	-	TRBJ2-5	TGTGCCAGCAGCTTAGGAGGTTCCCTAGAGACCCAGTACTTC	CASSLGGSLETQYF
-	TRBV9	-	TRBJ2-6	TGTGCCAGCAGCGCACCTGGAGGTATTGGTGGGGCCAACGTCCTGACTTTC	CASSAPGGIGGANVLTF
-	TRBV4-2	-	TRBJ2-3	TGTGCCAGCAGCCAAGCGTTCGGGCGGGACGTAGATACGCAGTATTTT	CASSQAFGRDVDTQYF
-	TRBV11-3	TRBD1	TRBJ1-4	TGTGCCAGCAGCTCGCACAGGGGACGGGGTGAAAAACTGTTTTTT	CASSSHRGRGEKLFF
-	TRBV7-2	-	TRBJ2-3	TGTGCCAGCAGCATACAGGCATACAACACAGATACGCAGTATTTT	CASSIQAYNTDTQYF
few	TRBV7-8	-	TRBJ1-1	TGTGCCAGCAGCGATGCCCCCAGGGAAATTGCTGAAGCTTTCTTT	CASSDAPREIAEAFF
-	TRBV9	TRBD1	TRBJ1-2	TGTGCCAGCAGCGTAGATCCAGGGGGCCATGGCTACACCTTC	CASSVDPGGHGYTF
-	TRBV19	TRBD1	TRBJ1-1	TGTGCCAGTTCCACGACAGGGAGTTCGTCTGAAGCTTTCTTT	CASSTTGSSSEAFF
-	TRBV27	TRBD2	TRBJ2-3	TGTGCCAGCAGTTATCGCGGGGGGGCTGACACAGATACGCAGTATTTT	CASSYRGGADTDTQYF
-	TRBV5-5	-	TRBJ1-1	TGTGCCAGCAGCTTGGCACAGGGTTTGGCTTTCTTT	CASSLAQGLAFF
-	TRBV15	TRBD1	TRBJ1-2	TGTGCCACCAGCAGAGTAAGGACAGGGTCTGGCTACACCTTC	CATSRVRTGSGYTF
-	TRBV4-3	-	TRBJ2-3	TGCGCCAGCAGCCAAGACCCCCCAGGGACAACAGATACGCAGTATTTT	CASSQDPPGTTDTQYF
-	TRBV27	-	TRBJ2-7	TGTGCCAGCAGTTTTGGGCCAAACCCTCCTGTCAACGAGCAGTACTTC	CASSFGPNPPVNEQYF
-	TRBV19	TRBD1	TRBJ2-7	TGTGCCAGTAGTCCGCTCGGGACAGCTTCCTACGAGCAGTACTTC	CASSPLGTASYEQYF
-	TRBV20-1	-	TRBJ1-2	TGCAGTGCTAGGGGGGGGACCGGCTACACCTTC	CSARGGTGYTF
-	TRBV6-5	TRBD1	TRBJ1-6	TGTGCCAGCAGCTTAGGGACAGCCGATAATTCACCCCTCCACTTT	CASSLGTADNSPLHF
-	TRBV4-3	TRBD1	TRBJ2-7	TGCGCCAGCAGCCAAGAATGGGGGACAGGGCTTGAGCAGTACTTC	CASSQEWGTGLEQYF
-	TRBV4-2	TRBD1	TRBJ1-2	TGTGCCAGCAGCCAGCAGGGGGAGAGGGGCTACACCTTC	CASSQQGERGYTF
-	TRBV6-5	-	TRBJ1-5	TGTGCCAGCAGTTACTCTCCAGGGGCCAATCAGCCCCAGCATTTT	CASSYSPGANQPQHF
-	TRBV6-5	TRBD2	TRBJ2-1	TGTGCCAGCAGTCTTCGGGCGGGGGACAATGAGCAGTTCTTC	CASSLRAGDNEQFF
once	TRBV9	-	TRBJ2-1	TGTGCCAGCAGCCCCGACTTAGCGGCTTCCTCCTACAATGAGCAGTTCTTC	CASSPDLAASSYNEQFF
-	TRBV2	-	TRBJ1-4	TGTGCCAGCAAAGTGGAGGGCGCAACTAATGAAAAACTGTTTTTT	CASKVEGATNEKLFF
-	TRBV2	-	TRBJ1-6	TGTGCCAGCAGTGAAACTTACTATTCACCCCTCCACTTT	CASSETYYSPLHF
-	TRBV9	-	TRBJ2-5	TGTGCCAGCAGCGTAGGGGGACAAATACAAGAGACCCAGTACTTC	CASSVGGQIQETQYF
once	TRBV11-2	-	TRBJ1-1	TGTGCCAGCAGCCAAGCGGGGAACACTGAAGCTTTCTTT	CASSQAGNTEAFF
-	TRBV11-2	TRBD1	TRBJ1-2	TGTGCCAGCAGCTTAGATCGCCCAGGGGGTTCCTATGGCTACACCTTC	CASSLDRPGGSYGYTF
once	TRBV20-1	-	TRBJ2-1	TGCAGTGCTCTGTTCAATGAGCAGTTCTTC	CSALFNEQFF
-	TRBV6-6	-	TRBJ1-5	TGTGCCAGCAGTTACAAAGGGGATAGCAATCAGCCCCAGCATTTT	CASSYKGDSNQPQHF
-	TRBV30	-	TRBJ2-2	TGTGCCTGGGGGAGCGGCTACACCGGGGAGCTGTTTTTT	CAWGSGYTGELFF
-	TRBV5-5	TRBD1	TRBJ1-1	TGTGCCAGCAGACTTACAGGGGGGACTGAAGCTTTCTTT	CASRLTGGTEAFF
-	TRBV7-8	-	TRBJ1-2	TGTGCCAGCAGCTTTGAAGGGGTGGCTAACTATGGCTACACCTTC	CASSFEGVANYGYTF